This TCR beta chain is from a study of cytomegalovirus exposure and HLA in healthy donors. Germline CDR1 MRHNA, CDR2 SNTAGT. The CDR3 totals 13 residues. V was shortened by 6 bases and J by 4 bases, with 12 bases between the two germline ends. Note on this clone: Its antigen remains unknown.

The study's findings and limits: Reported performance of the classifier showed diagnosis of cytomegalovirus status with high specificity and sensitivity. The authors confirmed in vitro that a few CMV-associated chains were specific for CMV antigens. Despite most TCR sequences being rare, some public TCRs occurred in many donors.

This table comes from immunoSEQ multiplex PCR, and its TCRdb copy is limited to in-frame clones, with some not included. The table shows about 240,000 clones, with around nine tenths occurring only once. Donors were drawn from the approximately 120-subject validation cohort, separate from the roughly 700-subject first cohort. The sequence derives from a man between 18 and 29 years old in good health and CMV-seronegative. J is TRBJ1-1 and V is TRBV6-4; D may be TRBD1 (6 bases). The sequenced sample was PBMCs. As DNA, the CDR3 is TGTGCCAGCAGACCCAGGGGTGGCACTGAAGCTTTCTTT. Translation: CASRPRGGTEAFF.